One and the same sample provided the 22 T cell receptor beta chains below, sequenced in a study of CD8+CD57+ T cells in acquired aplastic anemia. Genomic DNA served as template for TCR beta VDJ and CDR3 profiling. TCRdb processed the reads anew with MiXCR; each CDR3 protein has one entry. The data contain roughly 38,000 distinct CDR3 sequences, 75% to 85% of them singletons. The sample taken for sequencing was sorted CD4+, CD8+, or CD8+CD57+ T cells (not recorded which) from PBMCs. Receptors were obtained from a human donor in good health, serving as a control.

This clonotype is labeled medium-sized (0.01 to 0.1%). The chain joins TRBV20-1 to TRBJ1-2; the match to TRBD1 covers 11 bases. This CDR3 is 13 amino acids long. Germline values: CDR1 DFQATT, CDR2 SNEGSKA (reference sequence). CDR3: CSPKWGQGVGYTF. Written as DNA, the CDR3 is TGCAGCCCCAAATGGGGACAGGGGGTGGGCTACACCTTC.

The CDR3 sequence: CASSDGTANSPLHF. The CDR3 coding sequence is TGTGCCAGCAGTGACGGGACAGCCAATTCACCCCTCCACTTT. J is TRBJ1-6 and V is TRBV25-1; 7 positions agree with TRBD1. There are 14 residues in the CDR3. Per germline, CDR1 MGHDK and CDR2 SYGVNS. J lost 7 bases, V lost 3 bases, and 3 bases had no gene match.

Concerning this clonotype itself: Its ends do not fully match the called genes, so a read error is possible. This chain uses TRBV19 with TRBJ2-1, with TRBD2 as a possible D gene (6 bases). The CDR3 is 14 residues long. Germline V gene data show CDR1 as LNHDA and CDR2 as SQIVND (reference sequence). Here the CDR3 reads CACSRRGGWGEQFF. As DNA, the CDR3 is TGTGCCTGTAGTAGGAGGGGTGGATGGGGTGAGCAGTTCTTC.

This rearrangement joins TRBV10-3 to TRBJ2-1; 8 bases are a match to TRBD2. Germline CDR1 reads ENHRY; CDR2 reads SYGVKD. The ends lost 2 bases at V and 7 bases at J; junction bases unmatched: 4. The CDR3 totals 14 residues. In nucleotides, the CDR3 is TGTGCCATCAGTGAGGTCGGGGGGGCAAATGAGCAGTTCTTC. As protein: CAISEVGGANEQFF.

The genes are TRBV29-1 and TRBJ2-1; maybe TRBD1 (5 bases). Germline V gene lookup returns CDR1 SQVTM and CDR2 ANQGSEA. The CDR3 extends over 14 amino acids. V lost 2 bases and J lost 5, with 13 bases in between. The CDR3 DNA reads TGCAGCGTTGAAACAGGTCACACAAACAATGAGCAGTTCTTC. Its translation: CSVETGHTNNEQFF.

CDR3 loop: CSALKTGTRSGNTIYF. The CDR3 DNA reads as TGCAGTGCCCTAAAGACAGGGACTCGCTCTGGAAACACCATATATTTT. The genes are TRBV20-1 and TRBJ1-3, with 7 positions matching TRBD1. The CDR3 has 16 amino acids. V lost 6 bases, J lost 0 bases, and 11 bases stayed unmatched. CDR1 and CDR2 from the germline V gene are DFQATT and SNEGSKA (reference sequence).

The table lists this clonotype with a count of one. A junction boundary mismatches the germline segment, possibly from a read error. This chain connects TRBV10-3 to TRBJ1-6; D possibly corresponds to TRBD1 (5 bases). The CDR3 sequence is 14 residues long. Germline CDR1 and CDR2: ENHRY and SYGVKD. CDR3 region: CAISVGERGSPPHF. In DNA, the CDR3 is TGTGCCATCAGTGTGGGGGAAAGAGGGTCACCCCCCCACTTT.

The V call is TRBV20-1, the J call TRBJ2-1; 11 bases are a match to TRBD2. The germline gives CDR1 DFQATT, CDR2 SNEGSKA (reference sequence). With 8 bases clipped from V and 4 bases from J, the junction kept 16 bases outside the gene matches. CDR3 length: 17 residues. Here the CDR3 reads CSPWTSGSRTEYNEQFF. In nucleotides, the CDR3 is TGCAGTCCTTGGACTAGCGGGTCCCGAACGGAATACAATGAGCAGTTCTTC.

The V gene is TRBV12-3 or TRBV12-4, the J gene TRBJ1-1; 12 nucleotides match TRBD1. This CDR3 comprises 16 residues. The V and J ends lost 5 bases and 3 bases, in that order; junction bases with no gene match: 7. This CDR3 is CASSVPGTGGDTEAFF. The CDR3 DNA sequence: TGTGCCAGCAGTGTCCCCGGGACAGGGGGCGACACTGAAGCTTTCTTT.

The genes are TRBV15 and TRBJ1-2; 9 bases map to TRBD1. V lost 0 bases, J lost 4 bases, and 3 bases stayed unmatched. The V gene's germline CDR1 is LNHNV and CDR2 YYDKDF (reference sequence). The CDR3 is made up of 15 amino acids. CDR3 region: CATSRDGQGLYGYTF. The CDR3, as DNA: TGTGCCACCAGCAGAGATGGACAGGGGCTCTATGGCTACACCTTC.

V is TRBV11-2 and J is TRBJ2-1, with D perhaps matching TRBD1 (5 bases). This CDR3 is built from 15 residues. CDR1 SGHAT and CDR2 FQNNGV come from the germline V gene. The germline V and J ends were trimmed by 2 bases and 1 base, with 9 bases remaining between them. DNA of the CDR3: TGTGCCAGCAGCTTAAGCCAGGGTTCCTACAATGAGCAGTTCTTC. Translated, it gives CASSLSQGSYNEQFF.

J is TRBJ2-6 and V is TRBV24-1; D ambiguous. The germline V gene has CDR1 KGHDR and CDR2 SFDVKD. The CDR3 is made up of 13 amino acids. V was clipped by 4 bases and J by 2 bases, with 2 bases between them. CDR3 protein: CATSDAGANVLTF. The CDR3 DNA sequence: TGTGCCACCAGTGACGCTGGGGCCAACGTCCTGACTTTC.

The chain carries TRBV5-4 and TRBJ1-2, with D hard to call. The CDR3 sequence is 15 residues long. Trimming removed 1 base at V and 4 bases at J, with 14 bases between. Germline V gives CDR1 SGHNT, CDR2 YYREEE (reference sequence). CDR3 DNA sequence: TGTGCCAGCAGCTTGCACCTCGAGGGTCTCTATGGCTACACCTTC. Encoded protein: CASSLHLEGLYGYTF.

The chain couples TRBV25-1 to TRBJ1-6, with D possibly matching TRBD1 (6 bases). Germline lookup yields CDR1 MGHDK and CDR2 SYGVNS. The CDR3 is 13 amino acids. The V and J ends lost 3 bases and 9 bases respectively, with 9 bases between them. CDR3 coding DNA: TGTGCCAGCAGTGACCGGGACACTTCACCCCTCCACTTT. Residues: CASSDRDTSPLHF.

The chain has TRBV19 and TRBJ2-5, with TRBD2 matching 8 bases. The CDR3 consists of 14 residues. V lost 3 bases to trimming and J lost 5 bases; unmatched junction nucleotides: 5. CDR1 is LNHDA and CDR2 is SQIVND in the germline V gene (reference sequence). CDR3 in amino acids: CASSMAGGGETQYF. In nucleotides, the CDR3 is TGTGCCAGTAGTATGGCGGGGGGAGGGGAGACCCAGTACTTC. The variable domain in full, completed from reference TRBV19 and TRBJ2-5, reads DGGITQSPKYLFRKEGQNVTLSCEQNLNHDAMYWYRQDPGQGLRLIYYSQIVNDFQKGDIAEGYSVSREKKESFPLTVTSAQKNPTAFYLCASSMAGGGETQYFGPGTRLLVL.

The genes are TRBV15 and TRBJ2-3, with 11 nucleotides matching TRBD2. This CDR3 has 16 amino acids. The junction had 5 bases not matched to a gene; V was cut back by 0 bases and J by 6 bases. Germline V CDR1 and CDR2: LNHNV, YYDKDF (reference sequence). This CDR3 is CATSRDSGGGLDTQYF. As DNA, the CDR3 is TGTGCCACCAGCAGAGATAGCGGGGGGGGGTTGGATACGCAGTATTTT.

The chain links TRBV15 to TRBJ2-5; 8 bases map to TRBD2. CDR1 is LNHNV, CDR2 YYDKDF, per germline (reference sequence). The CDR3 sequence is 15 residues long. J was trimmed by 9 bases and V by 1 base; bases with no gene match: 10. CDR3 loop: CATSRAGLFGGAQYF. The DNA for the CDR3 is TGTGCCACCAGCAGAGCAGGGTTGTTCGGGGGGGCCCAGTACTTC.

The chain carries TRBV29-1 and TRBJ2-3; TRBD2 agrees at 12 bases. The CDR3 contains 18 residues. CDR1 is SQVTM, CDR2 ANQGSEA, per germline. V shed 3 bases and J 3 bases; nucleotides not matched to a gene: 13. DNA of the CDR3: TGCAGCGTTGAGGTGGATCTAGCGGGGGGGCCGGGGACAGATACGCAGTATTTT. This codes for CSVEVDLAGGPGTDTQYF.

The gene calls are TRBV12-3 or TRBV12-4 and TRBJ2-7, with TRBD1 matching over 8 bases. The CDR3 contains 14 residues. The ends lost 4 bases at V and 6 bases at J; junction bases unmatched: 8. CDR3 sequence (DNA): TGTGCCAGCAGTTCAAACGACAGGGGTGGCGAGCAGTACTTC. It is translated as CASSSNDRGGEQYF.

The gene calls are TRBV2 and TRBJ2-2; 7 nucleotides line up with TRBD2. Germline values: CDR1 SNHLY, CDR2 FYNNEI. The V segment lost 8 bases and the J segment 2 bases; nucleotides outside the gene matches: 5. The CDR3 spans 14 residues. In DNA form, the CDR3 reads TGTGCCAGCGGGGCTAGCGGAAACACCGGGGAGCTGTTTTTT. Translated: CASGASGNTGELFF.

This chain connects TRBV10-3 to TRBJ1-1; 9 bases are a match to TRBD1. Germline V gene lookup returns CDR1 ENHRY and CDR2 SYGVKD. The CDR3 covers 17 residues. J lost 5 bases, V lost 3 bases, and 13 bases had no gene match. DNA for the CDR3: TGTGCCATCAGTGAACAAACAGGGGGCTATCTTGGGACTGAAGCTTTCTTT. Its protein is CAISEQTGGYLGTEAFF.

This clonotype was counted between two and nine times. V usage is TRBV25-1 and J usage is TRBJ2-5; the D gene is possibly TRBD2 (6 bases). V gave up 1 base and J gave up 7 bases, with 13 bases separating them. CDR1 MGHDK and CDR2 SYGVNS come from the germline V gene. The CDR3 spans 14 residues. The CDR3, as DNA: TGTGCCAGCAGTGAATGGGGGACTGGCGGGACCCAGTACTTC. Its protein is CASSEWGTGGTQYF.